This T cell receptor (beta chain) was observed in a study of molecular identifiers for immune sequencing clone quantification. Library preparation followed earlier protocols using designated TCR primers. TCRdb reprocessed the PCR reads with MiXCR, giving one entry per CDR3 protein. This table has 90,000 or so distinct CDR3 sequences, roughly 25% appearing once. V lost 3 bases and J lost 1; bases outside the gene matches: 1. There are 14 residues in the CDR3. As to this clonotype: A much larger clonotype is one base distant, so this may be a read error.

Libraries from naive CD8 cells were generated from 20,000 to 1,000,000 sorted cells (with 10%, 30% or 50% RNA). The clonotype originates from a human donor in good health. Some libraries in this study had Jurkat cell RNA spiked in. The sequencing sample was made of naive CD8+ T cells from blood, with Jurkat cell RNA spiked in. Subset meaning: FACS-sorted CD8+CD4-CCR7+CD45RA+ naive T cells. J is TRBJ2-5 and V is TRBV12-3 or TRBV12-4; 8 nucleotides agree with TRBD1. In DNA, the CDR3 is TGTGCCAGCAGTTTCGGACAGGGCCAAGAGACCCAGTACTTC. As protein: CASSFGQGQETQYF.